The 15 T cell receptor beta chains below come from one sample, sequenced in a study of T-cell reconstitution after alpha-beta-depleted transplantation in children. A library of TCRbeta sequences, prepared with unique molecular identifiers, was generated. TCRdb called the PCR reads again in MiXCR, with one record for every CDR3 protein. The table shows some 500,000 distinct CDR3 sequences, with about 18% occurring only once. The source was PBMCs from the stem cell graft donor, collected from the stem cell graft. The receptors originated from a human donor who donated a stem cell graft to a child with acute lymphoblastic leukemia.

The chain couples TRBV25-1 to TRBJ2-7; 10 bases map to TRBD1. V dropped 4 bases and J dropped 5; count of bases not matched to a gene: 11. In germline, CDR1 is MGHDK, CDR2 SYGVNS. This CDR3 has 16 residues. CDR3 protein: CASSAPWDRGIHEQYF. The DNA of the CDR3 is TGTGCCAGCAGTGCTCCTTGGGACAGGGGTATCCACGAGCAGTACTTC.

The chain uses TRBV7-9 and TRBJ2-2; TRBD2 matches 7 bases. Germline-derived CDR1 and CDR2 are SEHNR and FQNEAQ (reference sequence). The V segment lost 6 bases and the J segment 4 bases; nucleotides outside the gene matches: 5. The CDR3 length is 14 residues. DNA for the CDR3: TGTGCCAGCAGGCGGACTAGTCCCACCGGGGAGCTGTTTTTT. Translated: CASRRTSPTGELFF.

The sample holds a few counts of this clonotype. The chain joins TRBV15 to TRBJ1-2; D remains unclear. The CDR3 runs to 18 residues. The V gene's germline CDR1 is LNHNV and CDR2 YYDKDF (reference sequence). V was pared by 4 bases and J by 3 bases, with 24 bases between. In nucleotides, the CDR3 is TGTGCCACCAGCAAAAGGGCCGGGAGTCCGCTGATACACTATGGCTACACCTTC. This translates into CATSKRAGSPLIHYGYTF.

This clonotype was recorded a few times. J is TRBJ1-5 and V is TRBV20-1, with D perhaps TRBD1 (5 bases). The CDR3 is 15 amino acids. V was pared by 7 bases and J by 3 bases, with 19 bases between. The germline V gene encodes CDR1 DFQATT and CDR2 SNEGSKA (reference sequence). CDR3 region: CSGVPGLSFNQPQHF. The CDR3 DNA is TGCAGTGGGGTACCGGGACTCAGCTTCAATCAGCCCCAGCATTTT.

The CDR3 nucleotides read TGTGCCAGCAGTTTCGGAGGCCCAAGCTATGGCTACACCTTC. This sequence encodes CASSFGGPSYGYTF. The J gene is TRBJ1-2, the V gene TRBV12-3 or TRBV12-4; D gene ambiguous. The V and J ends lost 3 bases and 4 bases respectively, with 12 bases between them. There are 14 residues in the CDR3.

This clonotype has more than one count but fewer than ten. V usage is TRBV6-2 or TRBV6-3 and J usage is TRBJ2-2; 13 positions match TRBD2. J was trimmed by 5 bases and V by 4 bases; bases with no gene match: 7. The CDR3 extends over 17 amino acids. The germline V gene has CDR1 MNHEY and CDR2 SVGEGT. The CDR3 coding sequence is TGTGCCAGCAGTTTAGGACTAGCGGGAGCAGAAACCGGGGAGCTGTTTTTT. Its translation: CASSLGLAGAETGELFF.

This clonotype was counted only a few times. The genes are TRBV5-1 and TRBJ1-6; D is ambiguous. Germline V gene lookup returns CDR1 SGHRS and CDR2 YFSETQ. V was shortened by 5 bases and J by 7 bases, with 10 bases between the two germline ends. The CDR3 extends over 13 amino acids. CDR3: CASRGSENSPLHF. In DNA, the CDR3 is TGCGCCAGCAGGGGGTCGGAGAATTCACCCCTCCACTTT. Based on the CDR3 plus reference TRBV5-1 and TRBJ1-6, the full variable domain is KAGVTQTPRYLIKTRGQQVTLSCSPISGHRSVSWYQQTPGQGLQFLFEYFSETQRNKGNFPGRFSGRQFSNSRSEMNVSTLELGDSALYLCASRGSENSPLHFGNGTRLTVT.

J is TRBJ2-1 and V is TRBV6-2 or TRBV6-3, with TRBD2 matching 9 bases. The trim removed 2 bases at V and 5 bases at J, leaving 4 bases unmatched. CDR1 MNHEY and CDR2 SVGEGT come from the germline V gene. The CDR3 sequence is 15 residues long. The CDR3 reads CASSYAGGRDNEQFF. The CDR3 coding sequence is TGTGCCAGCAGTTACGCAGGCGGGAGGGACAATGAGCAGTTCTTC.

This clonotype was observed a few times. In DNA, the CDR3 is TGTGCCAGCAGCTCAGGACTAGCTAAAAATGAGCAGTTCTTC. Its translation: CASSSGLAKNEQFF. The rearrangement links TRBV7-3 to TRBJ2-1, with 8 bases aligning to TRBD2. The V gene end was trimmed by 4 bases and the J gene end by 7 bases; junction bases not matched to a gene: 6. Germline V CDR1 and CDR2: SGHTA, FQGTGA. The CDR3 spans 14 residues. Using reference TRBV7-3 and TRBJ2-1 for the parts outside the CDR3, the full variable domain is GAGVSQTPSNKVTEKGKYVELRCDPISGHTALYWYRQSLGQGPEFLIYFQGTGAADDSGLPNDRFFAVRPEGSVSTLKIQRTERGDSAVYLCASSSGLAKNEQFFGPGTRLTVL.

This clonotype appeared a few times. This chain uses TRBV5-1 with TRBJ2-7; the D is unclear. The CDR3 is 13 amino acids. Germline-derived CDR1 and CDR2 are SGHRS and YFSETQ. The V gene lost 3 bases and the J gene lost 1 base, with 8 bases spanning the gap. This CDR3 reads CASSWEQSYEQYF. The CDR3 DNA reads as TGCGCCAGCAGCTGGGAACAGTCCTACGAGCAGTACTTC.

The chain uses TRBV20-1 and TRBJ2-7, with TRBD1 matching 11 bases. J gave up 3 bases and V 1 base, and 5 bases lay outside the gene matches. The CDR3 totals 15 residues. Germline-derived CDR1 and CDR2 are DFQATT and SNEGSKA (reference sequence). In DNA form, the CDR3 reads TGCAGTGCTAGAGCTGGACAGGGGGCTTTCTACGAGCAGTACTTC. Residues: CSARAGQGAFYEQYF.

This clonotype was counted only a few times. The genes are TRBV4-1 and TRBJ2-7; unclear D gene. The CDR3 consists of 13 residues. Germline assignment: CDR1 MGHRA and CDR2 YSYEKL. V was pared by 4 bases and J by 6 bases, with 13 bases between. The CDR3 bases are TGCGCCAGCAGCCCGCTTGTCTGGGGCGAGCAGTACTTC. It encodes CASSPLVWGEQYF.

The chain uses TRBV9 and TRBJ2-2; the D gene could be TRBD1 or TRBD2 (5 bases each). The germline gives CDR1 SGDLS, CDR2 YYNGEE. This CDR3 is built from 15 residues. Trimming cost V 2 bases and J 4 bases, with 12 bases left between them. CDR3 DNA sequence: TGTGCCAGCAGCGTGGGACGTTCGGGCACCGGGGAGCTGTTTTTT. Amino acids: CASSVGRSGTGELFF.

The J gene is TRBJ2-7, the V gene TRBV5-6, with TRBD2 as a possible D gene (5 bases). Germline V gene data show CDR1 as SGHDT and CDR2 as YYEEEE. The CDR3 runs to 12 residues. With 2 bases removed from V and 7 bases from J, the gap between germline ends came to 10 bases. The CDR3 nucleotides read TGTGCCAGCAGCTTTGACCCGGGGGAGCAGTACTTC. It specifies CASSFDPGEQYF.

The chain uses TRBV5-4 and TRBJ1-5; weak D call: TRBD1 (5 bases). The ends were cut back, 3 bases at V and 4 bases at J, with 20 bases in the middle. The germline V gene has CDR1 SGHNT and CDR2 YYREEE (reference sequence). This CDR3 is built from 17 residues. This CDR3 is CASSSSPTRDLNQPQHF. The CDR3 region has the DNA TGTGCCAGCAGCTCCTCTCCAACCCGGGACCTAAATCAGCCCCAGCATTTT.